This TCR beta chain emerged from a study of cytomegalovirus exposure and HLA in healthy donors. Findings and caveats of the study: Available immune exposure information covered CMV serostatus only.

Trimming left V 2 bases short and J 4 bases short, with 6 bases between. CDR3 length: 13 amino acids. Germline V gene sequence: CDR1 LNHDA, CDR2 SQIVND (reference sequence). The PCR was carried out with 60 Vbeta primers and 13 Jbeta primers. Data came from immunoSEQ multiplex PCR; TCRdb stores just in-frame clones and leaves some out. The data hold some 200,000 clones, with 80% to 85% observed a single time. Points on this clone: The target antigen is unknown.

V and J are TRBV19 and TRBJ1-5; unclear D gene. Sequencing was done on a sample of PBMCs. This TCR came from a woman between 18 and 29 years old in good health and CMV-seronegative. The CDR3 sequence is CASSIWQNQPQHF. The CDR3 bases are TGTGCCAGTAGTATATGGCAGAATCAGCCCCAGCATTTT.